This entry lists 28 T cell receptor beta chains sequenced from one sample in a study of T cell responses to AZD1222 COVID-19 vaccine. Sequencing was performed with immunoSEQ multiplex PCR; in TCRdb, only in-frame clones are kept and a portion is missing. The sample yields 100,000 to 150,000 clones, about nine tenths seen once. This material consisted of peripheral blood, taken on day 0 of AZD1222 vaccination. The receptors here all came from an adult in good health.

This clone was picked up a small number of times. The genes are TRBV29-1 and TRBJ1-1; tentatively, D is TRBD1 (5 bases). The CDR3 has 13 amino acids. Trimming stripped 4 bases from V and 1 base from J, with 10 bases between. Germline assignment: CDR1 SQVTM and CDR2 ANQGSEA. The CDR3 region has the DNA TGCAGCGTTGGGCCGGGGGGGAACACTGAAGCTTTCTTT. This encodes CSVGPGGNTEAFF.

The chain combines TRBV6-5 with TRBJ1-6; 7 bases are shared with TRBD1. After removal of 6 bases from V and 7 bases from J, the junction contained 3 bases not matched to a gene. Germline values: CDR1 MNHEY, CDR2 SVGAGI. The CDR3 has 13 residues. Here the CDR3 reads CASRTGWNSPLHF. CDR3 bases: TGTGCCAGCAGGACAGGGTGGAATTCACCCCTCCACTTT.

V is TRBV18 and J is TRBJ2-3; unclear D gene. Trimming took off 1 base at V and 2 bases at J, with 7 bases between the two ends. From germline, CDR1 is KGHSH and CDR2 LQKENI. This CDR3 is built from 14 residues. This CDR3 is CASSPLLSTDTQYF. In DNA form, the CDR3 reads TGTGCCAGCTCACCACTGTTGTCCACAGATACGCAGTATTTT.

The J gene is TRBJ1-1, the V gene TRBV9; D call uncertain. CDR3 size: 11 residues. The V end was cut by 4 bases, the J end by 11 bases, with 12 bases between. Germline lookup yields CDR1 SGDLS and CDR2 YYNGEE. In DNA, the CDR3 is TGTGCCAGCAGCCCCGGGGTGGGCGCTTTCTTT. Translated, it gives CASSPGVGAFF. The variable domain in full, with the rest retrieved from reference TRBV9 and TRBJ1-1, is DSGVTQTPKHLITATGQRVTLRCSPRSGDLSVYWYQQSLDQGLQFLIQYYNGEERAKGNILERFSAQQFPDLHSELNLSSLELGDSALYFCASSPGVGAFFGQGTRLTVV.

The chain links TRBV6-1 to TRBJ2-1; D gene uncertain. The CDR3 runs to 15 residues. Deletions cut 2 bases from V and 6 bases from J, with 14 bases between. The germline gives CDR1 MNHNS, CDR2 SASEGT. The CDR3 is CASSEITPLGNEQFF. CDR3 DNA: TGTGCCAGCAGTGAAATCACCCCTCTGGGCAATGAGCAGTTCTTC.

V gene TRBV6-5 combines with J gene TRBJ1-1, with a weak D call TRBD1 (6 bases). CDR1 MNHEY and CDR2 SVGAGI come from the germline V gene. V was clipped by 6 bases and J by 1 base, with 9 bases between them. The CDR3 spans 13 residues. CDR3 sequence: CASRIQGNTEAFF. The CDR3 nucleotides are TGTGCCAGCAGAATACAGGGGAACACTGAAGCTTTCTTT.

The chain couples TRBV7-3 to TRBJ1-3, with 7 bases aligning to TRBD1. Germline values: CDR1 SGHTA, CDR2 FQGTGA. V gave up 3 bases and J gave up 2 bases; unmatched junction bases: 4. This CDR3 has 15 amino acids. This CDR3 is CASSLVTGAGNTIYF. DNA for the CDR3: TGTGCCAGCAGCTTGGTAACAGGGGCTGGAAACACCATATATTTT. The variable domain in full, completed from reference TRBV7-3 and TRBJ1-3, reads GAGVSQTPSNKVTEKGKYVELRCDPISGHTALYWYRQSLGQGPEFLIYFQGTGAADDSGLPNDRFFAVRPEGSVSTLKIQRTERGDSAVYLCASSLVTGAGNTIYFGEGSWLTVV.

The V and J genes are TRBV12-5 and TRBJ2-3; D possibly corresponds to TRBD2 (5 bases). The V and J ends lost 6 bases and 2 bases respectively, with 12 bases between them. CDR1 is LGHNT, CDR2 FRNRAP, per germline. The CDR3 runs 14 residues. In nucleotides, the CDR3 is TGTGCTAGTGGCCGCAGCGGTAACACAGATACGCAGTATTTT. This codes for CASGRSGNTDTQYF. Supplemented by reference TRBV12-5 and TRBJ2-3, the full variable domain reads DARVTQTPRHKVTEMGQEVTMRCQPILGHNTVFWYRQTMMQGLELLAYFRNRAPLDDSGMPKDRFSAEMPDATLATLKIQPSEPRDSAVYFCASGRSGNTDTQYFGPGTRLTVL.

The table lists this clone with a count of one. The chain links TRBV3-1 (or the pseudogene TRBV3-2) to TRBJ2-7; 8 bases map to TRBD2. This CDR3 region has 15 residues. Per germline, CDR1 LGHDT and CDR2 YNNKEL (reference sequence). V was pared by 0 bases and J by 6 bases, with 7 bases of the junction left unmatched. The CDR3 nucleotides are TGTGCCAGCAGCCAAGACCGAGGACTAGCATCCGAGCAGTACTTC. It yields the protein CASSQDRGLASEQYF.

The J gene is TRBJ1-2, the V gene TRBV18, with 8 nucleotides matching TRBD1. This CDR3 is 14 amino acids long. The V gene's germline CDR1 is KGHSH and CDR2 LQKENI. J lost 7 bases, V lost 1 base, and 5 bases had no gene match. The CDR3 DNA is TGTGCCAGCTCACCACTCCCCGACAGGGGTGGCTACACCTTC. This sequence encodes CASSPLPDRGGYTF.

About this clone: Different DNA sequences within this sample yield the same CDR3. V is TRBV6-2 or TRBV6-3 and J is TRBJ1-1; the D gene is possibly TRBD1 (5 bases). The CDR3 is 14 amino acids. CDR1 MNHEY and CDR2 SVGEGT come from the germline V gene. The V end was cut by 0 bases, the J end by 1 base, with 6 bases between. The CDR3 DNA reads as TGTGCCAGCAGTTACTCCGGGGCGAACACTGAAGCTTTCTTT. It yields the protein CASSYSGANTEAFF.

This clone was recorded only once. V and J are TRBV10-2 and TRBJ2-3; maybe TRBD2 (7 bases). The V gene lost 10 bases and the J gene lost 2 bases, with 19 bases spanning the gap. The CDR3 runs 15 residues. The germline CDR1 and CDR2 sequences are WSHSY and SAAADI. CDR3 protein: CAIREGGRSTDTQYF. CDR3 sequence (DNA): TGCGCCATCAGAGAGGGGGGGCGGTCCACAGATACGCAGTATTTT.

Only a few counts were recorded for this clone. V and J are TRBV7-9 and TRBJ1-1; D might be TRBD1 (5 bases). Trimming pared 3 bases from V and 5 bases from J, leaving 10 bases between. Germline CDR1 SEHNR, CDR2 FQNEAQ (reference sequence). The CDR3 is made up of 13 amino acids. The CDR3 nucleotides are TGTGCCAGCAGCTTGCCCCAGGGTACTGAAGCTTTCTTT. It yields the protein CASSLPQGTEAFF.

CDR3 in DNA: TGTGCCAGCAGCCAATCCCGACTAGCCACGCAGTATTTT. Its protein product is CASSQSRLATQYF. The chain joins TRBV3-1 (or the pseudogene TRBV3-2) to TRBJ2-3, with 7 bases that match TRBD2. Trimming at V came to 2 bases and at J to 9 bases, leaving 5 bases not matched to a gene. CDR1 and CDR2 from the germline V gene are LGHDT and YNNKEL (reference sequence). CDR3 length equals 13 residues.

The genes are TRBV3-1 (or the pseudogene TRBV3-2) and TRBJ1-4, with a weak D call TRBD1 (5 bases). The V end lost 4 bases, the J end lost 8 bases, and 17 bases lay between the germline ends. From germline, CDR1 is LGHDT and CDR2 YNNKEL (reference sequence). The CDR3 loop spans 15 amino acids. The CDR3 DNA is TGTGCCAGCAGCCTATCCGGGACGCAGGGAGAAAAACTGTTTTTT. This encodes CASSLSGTQGEKLFF.

The CDR3 region is CASSSGQGGLGQYF. CDR3 coding DNA: TGTGCCAGCAGCTCCGGACAGGGGGGCCTTGGGCAGTACTTC. V and J are TRBV5-6 and TRBJ2-7, with 10 bases that match TRBD1. Germline CDR1 and CDR2: SGHDT and YYEEEE. V was pared by 3 bases and J by 9 bases, with 9 bases of the junction left unmatched. The CDR3 runs to 14 residues.

The J gene is TRBJ1-2, the V gene TRBV6-1; D ambiguous. Trimming took 0 bases from V and 9 from J, leaving 14 bases between them. The germline V gene encodes CDR1 MNHNS and CDR2 SASEGT. The CDR3 sequence is 14 residues long. This CDR3 reads CASSEADARRSYTF. The CDR3 bases are TGTGCCAGCAGTGAAGCGGACGCAAGGAGGAGCTACACCTTC.

The rearrangement links TRBV4-1 to TRBJ1-2; D gene ambiguous. Germline V gene lookup returns CDR1 MGHRA and CDR2 YSYEKL. Trimming took 2 bases from V and 5 from J, leaving 12 bases between them. CDR3 length: 14 amino acids. CDR3: CASSQSRVGYGYTF. CDR3 bases: TGCGCCAGCAGCCAATCCCGAGTCGGGTATGGCTACACCTTC.

The chain joins TRBV6-5 to TRBJ1-2, with 7 nucleotides matching TRBD1. The CDR3 runs to 14 residues. V shed 5 bases, J shed 6 bases, and the junction held 9 bases outside the gene matches. Germline CDR1 MNHEY, CDR2 SVGAGI. CDR3 protein: CASSPLLGGDGYTF. The CDR3 DNA is TGTGCCAGCAGTCCATTACTAGGGGGCGATGGCTACACCTTC.

CDR3 amino acids: CAWSVSISGSAFF. The CDR3 DNA sequence: TGTGCCTGGAGTGTTTCGATCTCAGGAAGCGCTTTCTTT. The gene calls are TRBV30 and TRBJ1-1; D remains ambiguous. Per the germline V gene, CDR1 is GTSNPN and CDR2 is SVGIG (reference sequence). Deletions cut 0 bases from V and 11 bases from J, with 16 bases between. This CDR3 spans 13 amino acids.

This clone showed up just a few times. The chain is built from TRBV5-1 and TRBJ2-5; D is uncertain. The CDR3 is made up of 15 amino acids. Per germline, CDR1 SGHRS and CDR2 YFSETQ. V was trimmed by 2 bases and J by 4 bases, leaving 15 bases between them. CDR3 coding DNA: TGCGCCAGCAGCTTTCAAGCGCAAAGGTCAGAGACCCAGTACTTC. Its translation: CASSFQAQRSETQYF.

J is TRBJ1-6 and V is TRBV5-4, with D perhaps matching TRBD1 (6 bases). Trimming left V 4 bases short and J 9 bases short, with 8 bases between. Per germline, CDR1 SGHNT and CDR2 YYREEE (reference sequence). This CDR3 contains 12 residues. The CDR3 nucleotides read TGTGCCAGCAGCCGGGACACTTCACCCCTCCACTTT. It is translated as CASSRDTSPLHF.

This clone was picked up one time. The CDR3 nucleotides read TGTGCCAGTAGCCAATGGCCGGGCGACGGCTACACCTTC. Translating it yields CASSQWPGDGYTF. V and J are TRBV19 and TRBJ1-2, with D unresolved. Germline lookup yields CDR1 LNHDA and CDR2 SQIVND (reference sequence). V was cut by 6 bases and J by 8 bases, with 16 bases left in between. The CDR3 sequence is 13 residues long.

The CDR3 region is CASSERQGWDEKLFF. The CDR3 coding sequence is TGTGCCAGCAGTGAGAGACAGGGGTGGGATGAAAAACTGTTTTTT. The chain employs TRBV2 and TRBJ1-4; the match to TRBD1 covers 8 bases. The CDR3 consists of 15 residues. The V segment lost 3 bases and the J segment 6 bases; nucleotides outside the gene matches: 6. Germline CDR1 SNHLY, CDR2 FYNNEI.

The rearrangement uses TRBV5-4 and TRBJ2-4; possibly TRBD1 or TRBD2 for D (6 bases each). Germline CDR1 is SGHNT and CDR2 is YYREEE (reference sequence). With 0 bases removed from V and 7 bases from J, the gap between germline ends came to 14 bases. The CDR3 is 15 amino acids. The CDR3 sequence is CASSLVGGAGNIQYF. The CDR3 nucleotides are TGTGCCAGCAGCTTGGTGGGGGGCGCGGGTAACATTCAGTACTTC.

This chain uses TRBV7-9 with TRBJ2-2, with no clear D. Germline CDR1 is SEHNR and CDR2 is FQNEAQ (reference sequence). The CDR3 is 15 residues long. V lost 4 bases to trimming and J lost 1 base, with 10 bases between them. CDR3 sequence: CASSSGRLNTGELFF. In nucleotides, the CDR3 is TGTGCCAGCAGCTCCGGAAGACTGAACACCGGGGAGCTGTTTTTT.

The rearrangement links TRBV3-1 (or the pseudogene TRBV3-2) to TRBJ1-1, with a possible D match to TRBD1 (5 bases). In germline, CDR1 is LGHDT, CDR2 YNNKEL (reference sequence). V lost 2 bases, J lost 2 bases, and 12 bases lay in between. CDR3 length: 15 amino acids. The CDR3, as DNA: TGTGCCAGCAGCCAAAGAGGTAGGGGAAACACTGAAGCTTTCTTT. It is translated as CASSQRGRGNTEAFF.

To note about this clone: The sample carries other DNA sequences with the same CDR3. V is TRBV29-1 and J is TRBJ1-1, with unresolved D. V was clipped by 1 base and J by 11 bases, with 2 bases between them. CDR1 is SQVTM and CDR2 is ANQGSEA in the germline V gene. This CDR3 comprises 8 residues. Written as DNA, the CDR3 is TGCAGCGTTGAAGGCGCTTTCTTT. Protein product: CSVEGAFF.